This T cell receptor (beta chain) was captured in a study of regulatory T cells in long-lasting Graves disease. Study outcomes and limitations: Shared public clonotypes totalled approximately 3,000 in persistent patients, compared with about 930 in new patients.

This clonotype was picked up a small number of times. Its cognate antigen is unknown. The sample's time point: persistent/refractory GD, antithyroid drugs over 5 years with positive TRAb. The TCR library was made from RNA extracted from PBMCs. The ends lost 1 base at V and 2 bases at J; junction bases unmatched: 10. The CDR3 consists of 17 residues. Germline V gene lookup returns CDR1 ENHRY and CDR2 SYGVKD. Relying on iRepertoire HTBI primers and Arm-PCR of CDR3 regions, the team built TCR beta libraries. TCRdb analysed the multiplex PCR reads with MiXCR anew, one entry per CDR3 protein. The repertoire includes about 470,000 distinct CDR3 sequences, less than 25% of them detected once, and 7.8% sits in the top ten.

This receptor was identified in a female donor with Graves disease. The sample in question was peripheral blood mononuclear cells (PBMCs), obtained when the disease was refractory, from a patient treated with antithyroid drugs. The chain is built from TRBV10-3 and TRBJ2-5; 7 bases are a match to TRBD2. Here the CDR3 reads CAISELPSGYQQETQYF. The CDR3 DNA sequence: TGTGCCATCAGTGAGTTGCCTAGCGGTTACCAGCAAGAGACCCAGTACTTC.